The clone carrying this T cell receptor (beta chain) was detected once. The antigen is undetermined. The protocol was immunoSEQ multiplex PCR, while the TCRdb copy is restricted to in-frame clones and leaves out a portion. This sample has approximately 31,000 clones, with just over 85% found just once. The source of the sample is a study of T cells in localized non-small cell lung cancer. Findings and caveats of the study: Clonality peaked in uninvolved adjacent lung rather than tumor. A median approximately 57 of the top 100 tumor clones appeared in adjacent lung.

V shed 5 bases and J shed 5 bases, with 16 bases lying between them. Looked up from germline, CDR1 is SGHTA and CDR2 is FQGNSA. The CDR3 length is 14 residues. This sequence originates from a male donor older than 55 with stage III lung adenocarcinoma. The genes are TRBV7-2 and TRBJ2-7; D might be TRBD2 (6 bases). Sequences were derived from peripheral blood, sampled before any cancer treatment. The CDR3 is CASSREGTSHEQYF. As DNA, the CDR3 is TGTGCCAGCAGCCGCGAAGGGACTTCCCACGAGCAGTACTTC. The complete variable domain, with remaining parts taken from reference TRBV7-2 and TRBJ2-7, reads GAGVSQSPSNKVTEKGKDVELRCDPISGHTALYWYRQSLGQGLEFLIYFQGNSAPDKSGLPSDRFSAERTGGSVSTLTIQRTQQEDSAVYLCASSREGTSHEQYFGPGTRLTVT.